Listed here are 3 T cell receptor beta chains from one sample, sequenced in a study of shared clonotypes between healthy human individuals. Sequencing was performed with immunoSEQ multiplex PCR; in TCRdb, only in-frame clones are kept and a portion is missing. This table has approximately 530,000 clones, around 95% appearing once. Source material: naive CD4+ T cells sorted from blood. The subset denotes: CD45RA+ positively selected. The receptors were gathered from a woman in her twenties or thirties in good health.

This sequence joins TRBV4-1 and TRBJ2-5; perhaps TRBD2 as D (6 bases). The J call may not be correct, given that the DNA end is closer to TRBJ2-7. CDR3 size: 16 residues. Germline V CDR1 and CDR2: MGHRA, YSYEKL. This CDR3 reads CASSQDRRGMTYEQYF. In DNA form, the CDR3 reads TGCGCCAGCAGCCAAGATCGTCGGGGGATGACCTACGAGCAGTACTTC.

V is TRBV6-5 and J is TRBJ2-5; tentatively, D is TRBD2 (6 bases). The CDR3 consists of 15 residues. Trimming left V 0 bases short and J 0 bases short, with 8 bases between. Per the germline V gene, CDR1 is MNHEY and CDR2 is SVGAGI. The CDR3 sequence is CASSYSGGNQETQYF. CDR3 bases: TGTGCCAGCAGTTACTCGGGGGGAAACCAAGAGACCCAGTACTTC.

The gene calls are TRBV7-2 and TRBJ2-3; 8 bases align to TRBD2. Per germline, CDR1 SGHTA and CDR2 FQGNSA. The V gene end was trimmed by 5 bases and the J gene end by 11 bases; junction bases not matched to a gene: 6. The length of the CDR3 is 12 residues. CDR3: CASSHPGGRQYF. The CDR3 coding sequence is TGTGCCAGCAGCCACCCGGGGGGGAGGCAGTATTTT. The complete variable domain, with remaining parts taken from reference TRBV7-2 and TRBJ2-3, reads GAGVSQSPSNKVTEKGKDVELRCDPISGHTALYWYRQSLGQGLEFLIYFQGNSAPDKSGLPSDRFSAERTGGSVSTLTIQRTQQEDSAVYLCASSHPGGRQYFGPGTRLTVL.